The 7 T cell receptor beta chains in this list originate from one sample, sequenced in a study of cytomegalovirus exposure and HLA in healthy donors. The study ran its PCR with 60 Vbeta and 13 Jbeta primers. Using immunoSEQ multiplex PCR, the repertoire was profiled, and TCRdb retains in-frame clones only, with some absent. Found here are around 67,000 clones, roughly 80% of them singletons; the top ten hold approximately 21%. The sequenced material came from PBMCs. These receptors were taken from a woman aged 25 to 39 in good health and CMV-seropositive.

V and J are TRBV2 and TRBJ2-7; 8 bases are shared with TRBD2. The V gene end was trimmed by 2 bases and the J gene end by 1 base; junction bases not matched to a gene: 4. The CDR3 has 15 residues. Germline loops: CDR1 SNHLY, CDR2 FYNNEI. The CDR3 protein is CASSERGTRSYEQYF. The CDR3 coding sequence is TGTGCCAGCAGTGAAAGAGGGACTAGGTCCTACGAGCAGTACTTC.

The sample holds a few counts of this clone. The chain couples TRBV2 to TRBJ2-7; perhaps TRBD1 as D (6 bases). V lost 5 bases, J lost 5 bases, and 16 bases lay in between. Looked up from germline, CDR1 is SNHLY and CDR2 is FYNNEI. The CDR3 totals 14 residues. CDR3 amino acids: CASSFGQYGDEQYF. The CDR3 DNA sequence: TGTGCCAGCAGTTTCGGACAGTATGGGGACGAGCAGTACTTC.

V usage is TRBV2 and J usage is TRBJ2-3; 8 bases align to TRBD2. CDR1 and CDR2 from the germline V gene are SNHLY and FYNNEI. The CDR3 has 16 residues. Losses at the gene ends were 5 bases for V and 1 base for J; bases not matched to a gene: 8. The CDR3 DNA is TGTGCCAGCAGTCTCAGGAAGGGACTAGGCACAGATACGCAGTATTTT. The encoded protein is CASSLRKGLGTDTQYF.

This chain joins TRBV6-6 and TRBJ2-3, with D possibly matching TRBD1 (5 bases). The CDR3 spans 16 residues. The germline CDR1 and CDR2 sequences are MNHNY and SVGAGI (reference sequence). The V end lost 6 bases, the J end lost 2 bases, and 18 bases lay between the germline ends. CDR3 sequence reads: CASSYWGRGNTDTQYF. The CDR3 region has the DNA TGTGCCAGCAGCTATTGGGGAAGGGGTAACACAGATACGCAGTATTTT.

The chain uses TRBV29-1 and TRBJ1-5; D gene uncertain. Germline loops: CDR1 SQVTM, CDR2 ANQGSEA. CDR3 size: 13 residues. The V gene lost 4 bases and the J gene lost 6 bases, with 13 bases spanning the gap. The CDR3 loop is CSVARGSGQPQHF. The DNA for the CDR3 is TGCAGCGTTGCTCGGGGTAGTGGTCAGCCCCAGCATTTT.

The sample holds one count of this clone. The V and J genes are TRBV11-3 and TRBJ1-1, with D possibly being TRBD1 (5 bases). Germline CDR1 SGHNT, CDR2 YENEEA. CDR3 length: 13 residues. The V and J ends lost 6 bases and 1 base respectively, with 9 bases between them. The CDR3 coding sequence is TGTGCCAGCAGTTTCCAGGGGAACACTGAAGCTTTCTTT. It specifies CASSFQGNTEAFF. The full variable domain, with the rest looked up from reference TRBV11-3 and TRBJ1-1, is EAGVVQSPRYKIIEKKQPVAFWCNPISGHNTLYWYLQNLGQGPELLIRYENEEAVDDSQLPKDRFSAERLKGVDSTLKIQPAELGDSAVYLCASSFQGNTEAFFGQGTRLTVV.

The chain links TRBV29-1 to TRBJ1-5, with 8 bases matching TRBD1. This CDR3 region has 14 residues. Germline CDR1 SQVTM, CDR2 ANQGSEA. The V and J ends lost 6 bases and 4 bases, in that order; junction bases with no gene match: 8. The CDR3 sequence: CSVSDRGGNQPQHF. Written as DNA, the CDR3 is TGCAGCGTCTCAGACAGGGGTGGGAATCAGCCCCAGCATTTT.